This TCR beta chain was recovered during a study of cytomegalovirus exposure and HLA in healthy donors (dated 2017 in TCRdb). Broadly, across the study: An earlier analysis of some 500 of the donors reported about 290 Gb of sequence data and 100 million to 130 million unique TCR beta sequences from some 180 million T cells. The genetic ancestry cluster associated with self-reported Caucasian donors included 81% of the 398 genotyped donors. Alongside the repertoire data, information on donor age, sex, ethnicity and CMV serostatus was compiled. A later analysis re-examined previously published TCR beta repertoires from more than 550 donors and added high-resolution HLA genotyping to investigate patterns of TCR occurrence. The later analysis used no new phenotypic data to find candidate immune exposures, relying instead on TCR beta sequences and their occurrence across donors. Every repertoire in the discovery cohort had been generated on one and the same sequencing platform. In an earlier analysis of 500 to 650 of the donors, high-throughput TCR beta sequencing was used to judge whether each TCR beta V gene segment behaved as functional or pseudogenic. Among over 350 genotyped donors of the cohort, an average of about 240,000 unique TCR beta nucleotide sequences were sequenced per donor, around 18% of them non-productive. A few DR-DQ haplotypes were treated as single units for association and clustering because of strong linkage in the cohort. Besides the first cohort of roughly 700 subjects, a separate validation cohort made up of 95 to 150 different subjects was used. The study was designed to test whether signatures of past pathogen exposure could be identified by cataloging public T cell receptors. The study used immunosequencing to profile the T cell repertoires of 666 subjects and linked those repertoires to cytomegalovirus serostatus. The number of donors typed differed by locus, with roughly 629-640 for A, B, C, DRB1 and DQB1, around 500 for DQA1, about 610 for DPA1, and around 460 for DPB1. An early release covering roughly 600 HLA-typed donors comprised 250 to 350 gigabases of sequencing data and approximately 85 million unique TCR sequences. In a later genetic analysis, genome-wide SNP genotypes for about 55% of the 666 donors were used, and that subset was treated as a discovery cohort. To predict cytomegalovirus infection status, the study brought together high-throughput TCR immunosequencing, statistical association of individual TCRs with disease status, and machine learning. Both class I and class II loci were covered by HLA typing, at four-digit resolution.

Beyond this particular receptor, the publication reports: Across donors, most TCR sequences were observed very rarely, whereas some public TCRs were present in many individuals. Some IMGT-functional V segments, including TRBV6-2 and TRBV6-3, could not be distinguished by the 87-base-pair reads and were therefore excluded. According to the authors, the approach could potentially be generalized to other disease states and immunological phenotypes. In a later analysis, several top co-occurrence clusters were reported to appear linked to parvovirus B19, influenza, CMV and Epstein-Barr virus. Correlated functional status among segregating V segments might be attributable to linkage disequilibrium, but an unknown experimental factor could not be ruled out. When HLA alleles, especially DR and DQ, strongly co-occurred, attributing TCR associations to individual alleles was difficult. Sequencing depth was assumed to be roughly uniform across donors in the presence/absence analyses, though that assumption may not hold. A cluster of highly shared sequence variants was judged likely to be a technical artifact of the sequencing pipeline. In a later genetic analysis, fewer N-insertions in productive TCRs were reported among donors in an Asian-associated ancestry cluster than the 666-donor mean. In the study, about 150 TCR beta chains were listed as associated with cytomegalovirus. This cohort had only TCR beta chains sequenced, and the lack of alpha or paired-chain data limited which features could be detected. Compared with equally common non-associated chains, HLA-associated TCR beta chains in a later analysis were more clonally expanded and had lower generation probabilities. According to a later analysis, most CMV-associated TCR beta chains appeared to be HLA-restricted, and the HLA associations seemed to be driven largely by CMV exposure. In an earlier analysis of some 550 of the donors, most TCR beta V segments were observed in productive rearrangements about 87% or about 30% of the time, broadly matching IMGT annotations. Three of the identified cytomegalovirus-associated TCR beta chains were confirmed in vitro to be specific for cytomegalovirus antigens. In both the original and validation cohorts, the classifier was reported to diagnose cytomegalovirus status with high specificity and sensitivity. A further reported finding was that TCR beta sequences accurately predicted the HLA-A and HLA-B alleles for most subjects in the first cohort. In a later analysis, TCR association rates were found to vary across HLA loci, with the most associated TCRs seen for DRB1 alleles and the fewest for HLA-C alleles. Because some donors lacked HLA typing at each locus, the association tests relied only on the typed subset. A later analysis associated 16,951 TCR beta sequences with specific HLA alleles at a false discovery rate of 0.05. Immune exposure information for the cohort was limited to CMV serostatus. The earlier analysis of 450 to 700 of the donors excluded around 17 rarely observed V segments, including chromosome 9 orphons, because counts were too low. In a later genetic analysis, a missense DCLRE1C variant was associated with V-gene and J-gene trimming of TCR beta chains, and the association was replicated in an independent cohort.

In regard to this clone: No antigen is known for it. Base qualities were left out, and no much larger clone turns up one base away.

The method was the immunoSEQ multiplex PCR assay. The multiplex PCR relied on a mix of 60 forward primers for TCR Vbeta segments and 13 reverse primers for TCR Jbeta segments. Amplification of the CDR3 region of rearranged TCR beta genes was performed with a multiplex PCR assay on genomic DNA. Amplified TCR beta libraries were sequenced as 87-base-pair reads on the Illumina HiSeq System. On the authors' methods: In a later analysis, tens of millions of unique TCR beta chains were counted across the roughly 670 repertoires, and about 9.9 million of these chains were shared by at least two donors. Raw reads were error-corrected and collapsed into unique sequences by a nearest-neighbor algorithm in which closely related sequences were merged to remove PCR and sequencing errors. CDR3 sequences were aligned to IMGT reference sequences to assign V, D and J gene segments. For a sequence to be retained, a match of at least six nucleotides to both a V gene segment and a J gene segment was required. Rearrangements were classified as productive when the CDR3 lacked stop codons and remained in frame with V and J, and all other rearrangements were classified as non-productive. Following IMGT convention, CDR3 was defined as the stretch from the second conserved V-encoded cysteine to the conserved J-encoded phenylalanine. Sequences without an unambiguous match to a single V gene segment were excluded from the earlier analysis of several hundred of the donors. In an earlier analysis of several hundred of the donors, V segments were called functional above 56.7% productive rearrangements and were called segregating when the between-donor standard deviation exceeded 5%. A statistical classification framework was built for diagnosing cytomegalovirus status from the catalog of TCR beta chain sequences. V and J gene assignment, in a later analysis, came from comparing TCR nucleotide sequences with IMGT/GENE-DB human TR gene sequences. The TCRdist pipeline was used in a later analysis to assign CDR3 sequences and most-parsimonious VDJ recombination scenarios. In a later analysis, each TCR beta chain was defined by its CDR3 amino acid sequence together with its V-gene family, and reads lacking a unique V-gene family were excluded. A later analysis removed 592 highly shared, low-generation-probability nucleotide sequences to deal with suspected cross-contamination and a sequencing artifact. In a later analysis, a clonal expansion index for each public chain was calculated from normalized within-repertoire ranks of inferred template counts. A later analysis computed generation probabilities with a VDJ recombination model fitted to out-of-frame rearrangements, and checked the results against IGoR. A later analysis scored TCR-TCR, TCR-HLA and TCR-CMV co-occurrence with hypergeometric tests, applying a repertoire-size bias correction to TCR pairs. In a later analysis, false discovery rates were estimated by permuting HLA or CMV assignments 20 times. In a later analysis, co-occurring TCRs were grouped using DBSCAN, and TCRdist sequence similarity was added for clustering within HLA-allele-positive subsets. For co-occurrence clustering, repertoires with fewer than 30,000 or more than 120,000 public chains were excluded, along with roughly 5 repertoires with anomalous nucleotide sharing. TCRdb mirrors the immuneACCESS table, restricted to in-frame sequences. Some clones are absent from its copies; in checked studies, under half trace to an unresolved V gene, and the reason for the others is unknown. V and J calls and clone size are given by that table; D and trimming were obtained from the DNA. The sample has around 260,000 clones on record, under 90% of them singletons. The ten most abundant clones make up 0.3% to 0.35% of the sample.

The cohort consisted of 600 or so healthy bone marrow donors. All cohort members were sampled while nominally healthy, although unrecorded immune exposures were likely present. The donor was CMV seronegative and was included in the group of 352 seronegative cohort members. Each donor provided a peripheral blood sample, and peripheral blood mononuclear cells were used for TCR beta sequencing. The Qiagen DNeasy Blood Extraction Kit was used to extract genomic DNA from the blood cell samples. Per the germline V gene (reference sequence), MNHEY is the CDR1 and SMNVEV is the CDR2. The CDR3 sequence holds 16 residues, the cysteine and phenylalanine included. The DNA shown is the 48-base CDR3, in frame from base 1. Trimming accounts for 5 bases at V and 1 base at J, while the number of junction bases matched to no gene is 8.

Sequencing was carried out using PBMCs. The TCR was taken from a girl between 2 and 10 years old in good health and CMV-seronegative. This sequence uses TRBV27 and TRBJ1-1; a stretch of 9 junction bases matches TRBD1. The DNA is TGTGCCAGCAGTCCAGGGACAGGGTTCGCGAACACTGAAGCTTTCTTT. This encodes CASSPGTGFANTEAFF.